Following are 5 T cell receptor beta chains from one sample sequenced in a study of T cell responses to AZD1222 COVID-19 vaccine. Generated by immunoSEQ multiplex PCR, the TCRdb table keeps only in-frame clones and is missing some. The repertoire holds 100,000 to 120,000 clones, 85% to 90% seen once, with 15% in the top ten. This sample comprised peripheral blood, obtained 28 days after the second AZD1222 dose. Receptor source: an adult who received the AZD1222 COVID-19 vaccine.

V and J are TRBV6-5 and TRBJ2-1; 11 bases align to TRBD2. This CDR3 region has 14 residues. The ends lost 10 bases at V and 6 bases at J; junction bases unmatched: 8. Germline CDR1 is MNHEY and CDR2 is SVGAGI. For the CDR3, the DNA is TGTGCCACCTCGACTAGCGGGAAAACCAATGAGCAGTTCTTC. It is translated as CATSTSGKTNEQFF.

The rearrangement joins TRBV10-3 to TRBJ1-6, with D maybe TRBD1 (5 bases). The germline gives CDR1 ENHRY, CDR2 SYGVKD. The CDR3 consists of 15 residues. Between the trimmed V and J ends, which lost 10 bases and 10 bases, there was a span of 23 bases. The CDR3 DNA follows: TGTGCCACCTCGACCGAACTCCAGGGTGGGTCACCCCTCCACTTT. The encoded protein is CATSTELQGGSPLHF.

The DNA for the CDR3 is TGTGCCAGCAGTTTTGACACGAATCAGCCCCAGCATTTT. Protein product: CASSFDTNQPQHF. V usage is TRBV6-5 and J usage is TRBJ1-5; D call uncertain. Germline V gene sequence: CDR1 MNHEY, CDR2 SVGAGI. V dropped 4 bases and J dropped 4 bases, with 8 bases sitting between them. CDR3 size: 13 residues.

This chain connects TRBV11-3 to TRBJ1-1, with 10 bases identical to TRBD1. This CDR3 is built from 18 residues. In germline, CDR1 is SGHNT, CDR2 YENEEA. Unmatched junction bases numbered 11, after V lost 0 bases and J lost 4 bases. CDR3 nucleotides: TGTGCCAGCAGCTTAGATCAAGGGGGGACAGGGGCCCTCACTGAAGCTTTCTTT. It codes for CASSLDQGGTGALTEAFF.

V is TRBV5-8 and J is TRBJ1-5, with D maybe TRBD1 (5 bases). Germline CDR1 and CDR2: SGHTS and YDEGEE. The V end lost 4 bases, the J end lost 1 base, and 15 bases lay between the germline ends. The CDR3 runs 16 residues. In DNA, the CDR3 is TGTGCCAGCAGCCGGAGGGGACTTCAGAGCAATCAGCCCCAGCATTTT. Translating gives CASSRRGLQSNQPQHF.